Below, 26 T cell receptor beta chains from the same sample are listed, as sequenced in a study of OX40 agonist ivuxolimab in advanced cancers. Clones were read by immunoSEQ multiplex PCR, and TCRdb kept only the in-frame ones, dropping some. The sample carries 45,000 to 50,000 clones, 80% to 95% recorded once. This specimen consisted of CD4+ or CD8+ T cells sorted from blood, obtained in a trial of the OX40 agonist ivuxolimab. These receptors were obtained from an adult with an advanced solid tumor such as melanoma, head and neck, liver or kidney cancer.

The CDR3: CASSFRENYGYTF. DNA for the CDR3: TGTGCCAGCAGCTTCCGGGAGAACTATGGCTACACCTTC. The chain couples TRBV4-2 to TRBJ1-2; D is unclear. The CDR3 is 13 amino acids. The V end lost 5 bases, the J end lost 2 bases, and 9 bases lay between the germline ends. CDR1 and CDR2 from the germline V gene are LGHNA and YNFKEQ.

The rearrangement joins TRBV4-2 to TRBJ1-6; TRBD1 aligns across 10 bases. Trimming removed 6 bases from V and 8 bases from J; junction bases left unmatched: 7. The length of the CDR3 is 15 residues. Germline V CDR1 and CDR2: LGHNA, YNFKEQ. CDR3 sequence: CASRGRTGGHSPLHF. As DNA, the CDR3 is TGTGCCAGCAGGGGCCGGACAGGGGGTCATTCACCCCTCCACTTT.

J is TRBJ2-7 and V is TRBV28; possible D gene TRBD1, 6 bases. Germline-derived CDR1 and CDR2 are MDHEN and SYDVKM. The CDR3 covers 12 residues. The ends were cut back, 8 bases at V and 3 bases at J, with 11 bases in the middle. Written as DNA, the CDR3 is TGTGCCAGCCCCCCGGACAGCTACGAGCAGTACGTC. Protein product: CASPPDSYEQYV.

This clone turned up a few times. J is TRBJ1-2 and V is TRBV7-9, with D unresolved. Germline CDR1 and CDR2: SEHNR and FQNEAQ (reference sequence). Trimming removed 1 base at V and 8 bases at J, with 5 bases between. The CDR3 contains 11 residues. The CDR3, as DNA: TGTGCCAGCAGCTTAGGGCCGGGCTACACCTTC. Its protein is CASSLGPGYTF.

The chain couples TRBV27 to TRBJ2-1; 9 bases align to TRBD1. Per the germline V gene, CDR1 is MNHEY and CDR2 is SMNVEV (reference sequence). This CDR3 spans 16 amino acids. The trim removed 5 bases at V and 9 bases at J, leaving 14 bases unmatched. CDR3 in amino acids: CASSVYRDRERREQFF. CDR3 nucleotide sequence: TGTGCCAGCAGTGTATACCGGGACAGGGAGAGGCGTGAGCAGTTCTTC.

The J gene is TRBJ2-1, the V gene TRBV14; 11 bases are a match to TRBD2. This CDR3 region has 16 residues. V shed 1 base and J 9 bases; nucleotides not matched to a gene: 8. CDR1 is SGHDN and CDR2 is FVKESK in the germline V gene. DNA of the CDR3: TGTGCCAGCAGCCAAGCGGCTAGCGGGGGGACGGTTGAGCAGTTCTTC. It specifies CASSQAASGGTVEQFF. The entire variable domain, with the rest obtained from reference TRBV14 and TRBJ2-1, is as follows: EAGVTQFPSHSVIEKGQTVTLRCDPISGHDNLYWYRRVMGKEIKFLLHFVKESKQDESGMPNNRFLAERTGGTYSTLKVQPAELEDSGVYFCASSQAASGGTVEQFFGPGTRLTVL.

The rearrangement uses TRBV19 and TRBJ1-1, with D possibly being TRBD1 (5 bases). With 5 bases removed from V and 5 bases from J, the gap between germline ends came to 21 bases. The germline V gene encodes CDR1 LNHDA and CDR2 SQIVND (reference sequence). This CDR3 contains 16 residues. CDR3 in amino acids: CASSPRDSREDTEAFF. Here the CDR3 DNA reads TGTGCCAGTAGTCCCCGGGACTCACGAGAGGATACTGAAGCTTTCTTT.

This clone appeared once. The genes are TRBV6-1 and TRBJ1-4; 10 bases line up with TRBD1. The CDR3 totals 18 residues. Trimming at V came to 3 bases and at J to 7 bases, leaving 14 bases not matched to a gene. CDR1 MNHNS and CDR2 SASEGT come from the germline V gene. This chain's CDR3 is CASSDPGTGAPWTEKLFF. CDR3 nucleotides: TGTGCCAGCAGTGACCCCGGGACAGGGGCTCCCTGGACTGAAAAACTGTTTTTT.

The chain's CDR3 is CASSEGYNEQFF. CDR3 DNA: TGTGCCAGCAGTGAAGGGTACAATGAGCAGTTCTTC. J is TRBJ2-1 and V is TRBV2, with D unclear. Trimming removed 1 base from V and 4 bases from J, with 2 bases in between. CDR3 size: 12 residues. Germline V lookup: CDR1 SNHLY, CDR2 FYNNEI.

J is TRBJ2-2 and V is TRBV9, with TRBD2 matching over 12 bases. With 1 base clipped from V and 5 bases from J, the junction kept 6 bases outside the gene matches. There are 17 residues in the CDR3. Germline CDR1 and CDR2: SGDLS and YYNGEE. The CDR3 is CASSVLTSGGPTGELFF. The CDR3 coding sequence is TGTGCCAGCAGCGTACTTACTAGCGGGGGGCCGACCGGGGAGCTGTTTTTT.

This clone was detected only once. J is TRBJ1-1 and V is TRBV7-6, with D unclear. The germline V and J ends were trimmed by 2 bases and 4 bases, with 11 bases remaining between them. The CDR3 spans 14 residues. In germline, CDR1 is SGHVS, CDR2 FNYEAQ. The CDR3 reads CASSLNTPSTEAFF. The CDR3 bases are TGTGCCAGCAGCTTAAACACTCCGAGCACTGAAGCTTTCTTT.

V is TRBV6-4 and J is TRBJ2-1, with 9 bases that match TRBD2. V dropped 0 bases and J dropped 8; count of bases not matched to a gene: 8. Germline V CDR1 and CDR2: MRHNA, SNTAGT. This CDR3 spans 16 amino acids. The CDR3 protein is CASSDSAGGGDYEQFF. In DNA form, the CDR3 reads TGTGCCAGCAGTGACTCGGCTGGCGGGGGGGACTATGAGCAGTTCTTC.

This clone has a single count. The rearrangement joins TRBV27 to TRBJ2-1; D tentatively reads TRBD1 or TRBD2 (7 bases each). V was cut by 6 bases and J by 5 bases, with 20 bases left in between. This CDR3 comprises 16 residues. The germline CDR1 and CDR2 sequences are MNHEY and SMNVEV (reference sequence). The CDR3 DNA follows: TGTGCCAGCAGCCCCTCAGGGGGACTACTAAACAATGAGCAGTTCTTC. It encodes CASSPSGGLLNNEQFF.

The chain joins TRBV14 to TRBJ2-1; 8 bases map to TRBD2. The germline CDR1 and CDR2 sequences are SGHDN and FVKESK. J was trimmed by 5 bases and V by 4 bases; bases with no gene match: 4. This CDR3 is 14 amino acids long. CDR3 in amino acids: CASSPLAGNNEQFF. The CDR3 nucleotides read TGTGCCAGCAGCCCGCTAGCGGGTAACAATGAGCAGTTCTTC.

The V call is TRBV6-1, the J call TRBJ2-5; 7 bases agree with TRBD1. V dropped 0 bases and J dropped 2; count of bases not matched to a gene: 15. Germline V gene sequence: CDR1 MNHNS, CDR2 SASEGT. The CDR3 length is 19 residues. CDR3 in DNA: TGTGCCAGCAGTGAAGCTGCAACCGGGGACAGCATAATTCAAGAGACCCAGTACTTC. Translating it yields CASSEAATGDSIIQETQYF.

This chain joins TRBV4-2 and TRBJ2-3; 9 nucleotides line up with TRBD2. Germline CDR1 and CDR2: LGHNA and YNFKEQ. Trimming at V came to 4 bases and at J to 0 bases, leaving 14 bases not matched to a gene. The CDR3 totals 19 residues. The CDR3 bases are TGTGCCAGCAGCCCCCCGGGGGCGGGGGGGCATAGGAGCACAGATACGCAGTATTTT. Amino acids: CASSPPGAGGHRSTDTQYF.

The table lists this clone with a count of one. The chain is built from TRBV28 and TRBJ2-2, with 7 positions matching TRBD1. The CDR3 covers 14 residues. Germline V gene lookup returns CDR1 MDHEN and CDR2 SYDVKM. V lost 6 bases to trimming and J lost 3 bases; unmatched junction nucleotides: 4. As DNA, the CDR3 is TGTGCCAGCAGGCCTACAGGGGACACCGGGGAGCTGTTTTTT. Translated: CASRPTGDTGELFF.

This chain joins TRBV4-1 and TRBJ1-1; TRBD1 might be the D (5 bases). This CDR3 has 15 amino acids. Per the germline V gene, CDR1 is MGHRA and CDR2 is YSYEKL. V lost 0 bases, J lost 4 bases, and 12 bases lay in between. CDR3 loop: CASSQEGEMGTEAFF. The DNA for the CDR3 is TGCGCCAGCAGCCAAGAGGGGGAGATGGGCACTGAAGCTTTCTTT.

V gene TRBV6-5 combines with J gene TRBJ1-4; D gene ambiguous. Trimming cost V 0 bases and J 5 bases, with 7 bases left between them. There are 14 residues in the CDR3. Germline V gene sequence: CDR1 MNHEY, CDR2 SVGAGI. In DNA, the CDR3 is TGTGCCAGCAGTTACTCGGAATTCAATGAAAAACTGTTTTTT. It codes for CASSYSEFNEKLFF.

The gene calls are TRBV10-2 and TRBJ1-5, with D unresolved. Between the trimmed V and J ends, which lost 2 bases and 1 base, there was a span of 3 bases. Germline V CDR1 and CDR2: WSHSY, SAAADI. This CDR3 is 13 amino acids long. The CDR3 DNA follows: TGCGCCAGCAGTGAGGGGAGCAATCAGCCCCAGCATTTT. It yields the protein CASSEGSNQPQHF.

The chain uses TRBV5-1 and TRBJ2-3; a possible D gene is TRBD2 (6 bases). The CDR3 runs 17 residues. V was trimmed by 1 base and J by 4 bases, leaving 19 bases between them. The germline V gene encodes CDR1 SGHRS and CDR2 YFSETQ. The CDR3 DNA sequence: TGCGCCAGCAGCTTGAGGTTCTCGGGGGTCTCCCCAGATACGCAGTATTTT. This codes for CASSLRFSGVSPDTQYF.

This clone was observed a handful of times. The chain couples TRBV27 to TRBJ2-7, with D uncertain. CDR1 is MNHEY, CDR2 SMNVEV, per germline (reference sequence). There are 10 residues in the CDR3. V lost 10 bases and J lost 3, with 7 bases in between. The CDR3 DNA reads TGTGCCATCGGGTACTACGAGCAGTACTTC. Translated: CAIGYYEQYF.

The V call is TRBV6-6, the J call TRBJ2-2; 7 bases align to TRBD1. CDR3 size: 13 residues. Trimming at V came to 5 bases and at J to 6 bases, leaving 3 bases not matched to a gene. Germline CDR1 reads MNHNY; CDR2 reads SVGAGI (reference sequence). CDR3 sequence (DNA): TGTGCCAGCAGTGACAGGGATGCCGGGGAGCTGTTTTTT. This codes for CASSDRDAGELFF.

The J gene is TRBJ1-3, the V gene TRBV25-1, with 8 bases identical to TRBD1. The CDR3 is 15 residues long. The germline CDR1 and CDR2 sequences are MGHDK and SYGVNS. V lost 6 bases to trimming and J lost 4 bases; unmatched junction nucleotides: 8. The CDR3 region is CASSIRGQAGNTIYF. The DNA for the CDR3 is TGTGCCAGCAGCATCAGGGGGCAGGCGGGAAACACCATATATTTT. Variable domain in full (rest from reference TRBV25-1 and TRBJ1-3): EADIYQTPRYLVIGTGKKITLECSQTMGHDKMYWYQQDPGMELHLIHYSYGVNSTEKGDLSSESTVSRIRTEHFPLTLESARPSHTSQYLCASSIRGQAGNTIYFGEGSWLTVV.

This clone appeared once. V gene TRBV5-4 combines with J gene TRBJ2-3; D possibly uses TRBD1 or TRBD2 (5 bases each). The CDR3 is 18 residues long. Trimming left V 4 bases short and J 4 bases short, with 25 bases between. Germline CDR1 reads SGHNT; CDR2 reads YYREEE (reference sequence). The CDR3 spells CASSQGAWQTRSADTQYF. The CDR3 DNA is TGTGCCAGCAGCCAGGGAGCCTGGCAGACGAGGAGCGCAGATACGCAGTATTTT.

The chain has TRBV19 and TRBJ1-1; 8 positions match TRBD1. This CDR3 comprises 14 residues. V lost 5 bases to trimming and J lost 1 base; unmatched junction nucleotides: 3. Germline lookup yields CDR1 LNHDA and CDR2 SQIVND (reference sequence). The CDR3 DNA sequence: TGTGCCAGTAGTCCAGACAGGGGGAACACTGAAGCTTTCTTT. Translated, it gives CASSPDRGNTEAFF.